Below, 19 T cell receptor beta chains from the same sample are listed, as sequenced in a study of T-cell reconstitution after alpha-beta-depleted transplantation in children. The library targeted TCRbeta and was prepared with unique molecular identifiers. Each CDR3 protein gets one entry after TCRdb re-called the PCR reads with MiXCR. Among approximately 350,000 distinct CDR3 sequences listed, over 9% were seen once. Specimen: PBMCs from the stem cell graft donor, collected from the stem cell graft. Receptor source: a human donor who donated a stem cell graft to a child with acute lymphoblastic leukemia.

This clonotype was seen more than once but under ten times. The chain combines TRBV20-1 with TRBJ2-1, with unresolved D. The CDR3 covers 12 residues. Germline CDR1 DFQATT, CDR2 SNEGSKA (reference sequence). V lost 3 bases to trimming and J lost 12 bases, with 15 bases between them. CDR3 sequence: CSASPLDSRQFF. The DNA for the CDR3 is TGCAGTGCTAGCCCTCTCGATAGTCGGCAGTTCTTC.

The sample holds a few counts of this clonotype. The chain combines TRBV7-3 with TRBJ2-1; 12 bases match TRBD2. The CDR3 has 18 amino acids. CDR1 is SGHTA, CDR2 FQGTGA, per germline. The V gene end was trimmed by 1 base and the J gene end by 4 bases; junction bases not matched to a gene: 8. The CDR3 sequence is CASSLRGASGRAYNEQFF. The CDR3 nucleotides read TGTGCCAGCAGCTTAAGAGGGGCTAGCGGGAGGGCTTACAATGAGCAGTTCTTC.

This clonotype was counted between two and nine times. V is TRBV29-1 and J is TRBJ2-3; D is uncertain. V lost 3 bases and J lost 5, with 12 bases in between. CDR1 is SQVTM, CDR2 ANQGSEA, per germline. The CDR3 covers 13 residues. Written as DNA, the CDR3 is TGCAGCGTTGACCACCACTCGGGAGATACGCAGTATTTT. Translation: CSVDHHSGDTQYF.

This clonotype has ten or more counts. The V call is TRBV5-8, the J call TRBJ2-7; the match to TRBD1 covers 9 bases. The CDR3 covers 14 residues. Trimming took 2 bases from V and 6 from J; bases not matched to a gene: 6. Germline CDR1 reads SGHTS; CDR2 reads YDEGEE. CDR3 in DNA: TGTGCCAGCAGCTTCCGGGACAGGGCTTCCGAGCAGTACTTC. This translates into CASSFRDRASEQYF.

The sample holds a few counts of this clonotype. The chain links TRBV19 to TRBJ2-6; D is possibly TRBD2 (6 bases). Germline assignment: CDR1 LNHDA and CDR2 SQIVND (reference sequence). This CDR3 contains 20 residues. V was shortened by 6 bases and J by 7 bases, with 31 bases between the two germline ends. The chain's CDR3 is CASRKTSGLLEDGGANVLTF. The CDR3 DNA reads as TGTGCCAGTAGAAAGACTAGTGGGTTGTTAGAAGATGGTGGAGCCAACGTCCTGACTTTC.

In its sample, this clonotype was seen a few times. V is TRBV6-1 and J is TRBJ2-3; 14 bases agree with TRBD2. V dropped 5 bases and J dropped 3; count of bases not matched to a gene: 13. CDR3 size: 19 residues. Germline loops: CDR1 MNHNS, CDR2 SASEGT. In nucleotides, the CDR3 is TGTGCCAGCAGTCCCTTACCCGGGACTAGCGGGAGTCAAACAGATACGCAGTATTTT. Translating it yields CASSPLPGTSGSQTDTQYF.

J is TRBJ2-1 and V is TRBV5-6; 9 bases are shared with TRBD1. V lost 4 bases, J lost 10 bases, and 3 bases stayed unmatched. The CDR3 consists of 12 residues. Germline CDR1 SGHDT, CDR2 YYEEEE. The CDR3 here is CASSRTGEEQFF. DNA for the CDR3: TGTGCCAGCAGCCGGACAGGGGAGGAGCAGTTCTTC. Full variable domain (remainder filled in from reference TRBV5-6 and TRBJ2-1): DAGVTQSPTHLIKTRGQQVTLRCSPKSGHDTVSWYQQALGQGPQFIFQYYEEEERQRGNFPDRFSGHQFPNYSSELNVNALLLGDSALYLCASSRTGEEQFFGPGTRLTVL.

This clonotype showed up just a few times. The rearrangement links TRBV6-5 to TRBJ1-6; D not certain. Trimming removed 2 bases from V and 5 bases from J, with 10 bases in between. The CDR3 length is 15 residues. Germline CDR1 and CDR2: MNHEY and SVGAGI. CDR3 in amino acids: CASSYLGPNNSPLHF. CDR3 bases: TGTGCCAGCAGTTACCTAGGCCCAAATAATTCACCCCTCCACTTT.

The J gene is TRBJ2-7, the V gene TRBV7-2; 10 nucleotides agree with TRBD1. With V trimmed by 3 bases and J by 1 base, 9 bases remained unmatched. The CDR3 covers 17 residues. Germline-derived CDR1 and CDR2 are SGHTA and FQGNSA. CDR3 protein: CASSFRTTGGFSYEQYF. The CDR3 coding sequence is TGTGCCAGCAGCTTCCGTACGACAGGGGGCTTTTCCTACGAGCAGTACTTC.

This clonotype was observed a handful of times. This chain joins TRBV12-3 or TRBV12-4 and TRBJ2-7; 9 bases are a match to TRBD1. With V trimmed by 0 bases and J by 4 bases, 4 bases remained unmatched. The CDR3 totals 15 residues. The CDR3 protein is CASSLAGQGLYEQYF. As DNA, the CDR3 is TGTGCCAGCAGTTTAGCGGGACAGGGCTTGTACGAGCAGTACTTC.

A few counts support this clonotype. V is TRBV6-2 or TRBV6-3 and J is TRBJ2-7, with a tentative D call TRBD1 (6 bases). Germline V lookup: CDR1 MNHEY, CDR2 SVGEGT. CDR3 length: 13 residues. The V end lost 7 bases, the J end lost 1 base, and 11 bases lay between the germline ends. In nucleotides, the CDR3 is TGTGCCAGCACCGAGGGGGAATCCTACGAGCAGTACTTC. Its protein product is CASTEGESYEQYF.

This clonotype was observed a few times. The V gene is TRBV5-1, the J gene TRBJ2-3; 9 nucleotides match TRBD2. V lost 3 bases to trimming and J lost 1 base; unmatched junction nucleotides: 0. Germline CDR1 SGHRS, CDR2 YFSETQ. This CDR3 has 14 amino acids. The CDR3 sequence is CASSWTSGTDTQYF. The CDR3 DNA follows: TGCGCCAGCAGCTGGACTAGCGGCACAGATACGCAGTATTTT.

This clonotype came up many times. The V call is TRBV29-1, the J call TRBJ2-7; D call uncertain. The CDR3 spans 15 residues. The germline gives CDR1 SQVTM, CDR2 ANQGSEA. Trimming stripped 1 base from V and 0 bases from J, with 13 bases between. The CDR3 protein is CSVEGTEYSSYEQYF. Here the CDR3 DNA reads TGCAGCGTTGAAGGGACCGAGTATAGCTCCTACGAGCAGTACTTC.

The genes are TRBV6-2 or TRBV6-3 and TRBJ2-7; 7 bases are shared with TRBD2. Germline values: CDR1 MNHEY, CDR2 SVGEGT. J was trimmed by 0 bases and V by 0 bases; bases with no gene match: 5. The CDR3 length is 16 residues. This chain's CDR3 is CASSYSMRESSYEQYF. CDR3 in DNA: TGTGCCAGCAGTTACTCGATGCGGGAGAGCTCCTACGAGCAGTACTTC.

The chain is built from TRBV28 and TRBJ2-1; 8 bases agree with TRBD2. The V segment lost 5 bases and the J segment 2 bases; nucleotides outside the gene matches: 14. The germline V gene has CDR1 MDHEN and CDR2 SYDVKM. CDR3 size: 18 residues. This CDR3 reads CASSTPRLAPVPYNEQFF. DNA of the CDR3: TGTGCCAGCAGTACCCCTAGACTAGCGCCTGTTCCCTACAATGAGCAGTTCTTC.

The sample holds a few counts of this clonotype. The chain employs TRBV27 and TRBJ2-1; the match to TRBD2 covers 8 bases. This CDR3 has 14 residues. V was clipped by 6 bases and J by 5 bases; unmatched bases: 6. Germline assignment: CDR1 MNHEY and CDR2 SMNVEV (reference sequence). The CDR3 region is CASSPRGGNNEQFF. CDR3 bases: TGTGCCAGCAGCCCCCGGGGGGGGAACAATGAGCAGTTCTTC.

This clonotype was observed at least ten times. This chain connects TRBV10-3 to TRBJ2-1; D gene ambiguous. CDR1 is ENHRY and CDR2 is SYGVKD in the germline V gene. The CDR3 covers 15 residues. Trimming cost V 5 bases and J 5 bases, with 16 bases left between them. CDR3 amino acids: CAISQSGVGDNEQFF. The CDR3 region has the DNA TGTGCCATCAGTCAATCCGGAGTCGGCGACAATGAGCAGTTCTTC.

The chain combines TRBV29-1 with TRBJ1-1; TRBD1 is a possible D gene (5 bases). Germline V CDR1 and CDR2: SQVTM, ANQGSEA. Trimming stripped 3 bases from V and 3 bases from J, with 11 bases between. The CDR3 sequence is 13 residues long. CDR3 amino acids: CSVDAGSDTEAFF. CDR3 sequence (DNA): TGCAGCGTTGACGCAGGGTCTGACACTGAAGCTTTCTTT.

This clonotype was observed a few times. The V and J genes are TRBV9 and TRBJ2-7, with 8 bases that match TRBD1. V lost 8 bases, J lost 5 bases, and 30 bases stayed unmatched. The CDR3 has 20 residues. Germline CDR1 is SGDLS and CDR2 is YYNGEE. Written as DNA, the CDR3 is TGTGCCAGTAGCCGATACGCCTACGCCTACGGGCGACAGGGGACCCACGAGCAGTACTTC. It yields the protein CASSRYAYAYGRQGTHEQYF.